The 21 T cell receptor beta chains in this list originate from one sample, sequenced in a study of molecular identifiers for immune sequencing clone quantification. TCRdb itself ran the PCR reads through MiXCR, one entry per CDR3 protein. The profile shows approximately 630,000 distinct CDR3 sequences, around 25% of them singletons. Material for sequencing was naive CD8+ T cells from blood, with Jurkat cell RNA spiked in. Described subset: FACS-sorted CD8+CD4-CCR7+CD45RA+ naive T cells. The receptors here all came from a human donor in good health. Some libraries in this study had Jurkat cell RNA spiked in.

This clonotype occurred many times. The V and J genes are TRBV29-1 and TRBJ2-3; no clear D gene. The germline V and J ends were trimmed by 0 bases and 4 bases, with 11 bases remaining between them. This CDR3 is built from 14 residues. The germline gives CDR1 SQVTM, CDR2 ANQGSEA. The CDR3 DNA reads as TGCAGCGTTGAAGATGGGTTTGCAGCAGATACGCAGTATTTT. This gives the protein CSVEDGFAADTQYF.

This clonotype showed up many times. The CDR3: CASSQGGAGTKSYEQYF. The DNA of the CDR3 is TGCGCCAGCAGCCAAGGAGGTGCCGGGACCAAGTCCTACGAGCAGTACTTC. The genes are TRBV4-3 and TRBJ2-7, with D possibly being TRBD1 or TRBD2 (5 bases each). The germline V and J ends were trimmed by 1 base and 1 base, with 17 bases remaining between them. This CDR3 is built from 17 residues. The germline V gene encodes CDR1 LGHNA and CDR2 YSLEER.

The V gene is TRBV3-1, the J gene TRBJ2-5; no definite D call. The CDR3 is made up of 15 amino acids. Deletions cut 5 bases from V and 3 bases from J, with 16 bases between. The germline V gene has CDR1 LGHDT and CDR2 YNNKEL (reference sequence). The CDR3 loop reads CASSELGLLEETQYF. In nucleotides, the CDR3 is TGTGCCAGCAGCGAGCTCGGGCTTTTGGAAGAGACCCAGTACTTC.

This chain's CDR3 is CSARGSTEDAFF. Written as DNA, the CDR3 is TGCAGTGCTAGAGGCTCGACAGAGGACGCTTTCTTT. This chain joins TRBV20-1 and TRBJ1-1; D may be TRBD1 (5 bases). Germline assignment: CDR1 DFQATT and CDR2 SNEGSKA (reference sequence). Trimming pared 1 base from V and 11 bases from J, leaving 14 bases between. There are 12 residues in the CDR3.

This clonotype showed up many times. V gene TRBV6-5 combines with J gene TRBJ2-3; D unclear. V lost 4 bases and J 0 bases, leaving 5 bases between the germline ends. CDR3 size: 13 residues. CDR1 is MNHEY and CDR2 is SVGAGI in the germline V gene. CDR3 coding DNA: TGTGCCAGCAGTTCGGAGAGCACAGATACGCAGTATTTT. Its translation is CASSSESTDTQYF.

The J gene is TRBJ2-5, the V gene TRBV3-1, with 9 positions matching TRBD2. V shed 1 base, J shed 7 bases, and the junction held 10 bases outside the gene matches. The germline V gene encodes CDR1 LGHDT and CDR2 YNNKEL (reference sequence). The CDR3 runs to 16 residues. The CDR3 here is CASSQAPSGMEGTQYF. CDR3 in DNA: TGTGCCAGCAGCCAAGCGCCTAGCGGGATGGAAGGGACCCAGTACTTC.

V is TRBV13 and J is TRBJ1-4; TRBD1 is a possible D gene (5 bases). The CDR3 totals 13 residues. V was pared by 11 bases and J by 0 bases, with 10 bases between. Germline CDR1 PRHDT, CDR2 FYEKMQ (reference sequence). The CDR3 region has the DNA TGTGCCTCGGGGGGTGCAACTAATGAAAAACTGTTTTTT. It specifies CASGGATNEKLFF.

This clonotype has at least ten counts. The rearrangement uses TRBV5-6 and TRBJ2-7; D perhaps matches TRBD2 (5 bases). The V gene lost 4 bases and the J gene lost 3 bases, with 14 bases spanning the gap. The CDR3 has 14 residues. Germline assignment: CDR1 SGHDT and CDR2 YYEEEE. Here the CDR3 reads CASSGPEGVYEQYF. The CDR3 DNA follows: TGTGCCAGCAGCGGTCCCGAGGGCGTCTACGAGCAGTACTTC.

With regard to this clonotype: A junction end diverges from the germline sequence, so it may reflect a read error. This chain links TRBV11-2 with TRBJ1-1; 9 bases align to TRBD1. The germline CDR1 and CDR2 sequences are SGHAT and FQNNGV. The CDR3 loop spans 15 amino acids. CDR3 sequence reads: CVSSSPYRGQGEAFF. In nucleotides, the CDR3 is TGTGTCAGCAGCTCACCATACAGGGGGCAAGGTGAAGCTTTCTTT.

This clonotype was counted ten times or more. The rearrangement uses TRBV5-1 and TRBJ2-7; possible D gene TRBD2, 6 bases. The CDR3 consists of 12 residues. Germline values: CDR1 SGHRS, CDR2 YFSETQ. Trimming removed 3 bases from V and 5 bases from J, with 9 bases in between. CDR3 sequence: CASSWERDEQYF. The CDR3 coding sequence is TGCGCCAGCAGCTGGGAGCGGGACGAGCAGTACTTC.

Concerning this clonotype itself: The final CDR3 position lacks the conserved phenylalanine or tryptophan, pointing to a likely read error. The chain is built from TRBV3-1 and TRBJ2-2; D is unresolved. Germline V gene lookup returns CDR1 LGHDT and CDR2 YNNKEL (reference sequence). Trimming took off 1 base at V and 1 base at J, with 13 bases between the two ends. The length of the CDR3 is 17 residues. CDR3 sequence: CASSQVMRSRNTGELFL. In nucleotides, the CDR3 is TGTGCCAGCAGCCAAGTTATGAGAAGCCGGAACACCGGGGAGCTGTTTCTT.

As regards this clonotype: This clone may be a read error of a much larger clone one base away. V gene TRBV19 combines with J gene TRBJ2-7; D may match TRBD1 or TRBD2 (5 bases each). The CDR3 has 14 amino acids. The germline gives CDR1 LNHDA, CDR2 SQIVND (reference sequence). V lost 11 bases and J lost 2, with 19 bases in between. Written as DNA, the CDR3 is TGTGCCGGTACCCCCGGGACGGCTCCCTACGAGCAGTACTTC. Protein product: CAGTPGTAPYEQYF.

This clonotype was seen a single time. A much larger clone lies one base from this, so it may be a read error. The genes are TRBV6-5 and TRBJ2-7, with 9 bases matching TRBD2. The CDR3 runs to 17 residues. Germline V lookup: CDR1 MNHEY, CDR2 SVGAGI. CDR3 bases: TGTGCCAACAGTCCGACGACACCGGGACTAGCAGCCTACGAGCAGTACTTC. It translates to CANSPTTPGLAAYEQYF.

The CDR3 reads CASSRVPNPFNEQFF. Written as DNA, the CDR3 is TGCGCCAGCAGCCGAGTCCCAAACCCCTTCAATGAGCAGTTCTTC. The genes are TRBV4-1 and TRBJ2-1; D ambiguous. This CDR3 region has 15 residues. V lost 4 bases and J 6 bases, leaving 16 bases between the germline ends. Per germline, CDR1 MGHRA and CDR2 YSYEKL.

This clonotype appeared many times. This chain uses TRBV7-9 with TRBJ2-5; no definite D call. Trimming stripped 0 bases from V and 3 bases from J, with 5 bases between. Germline CDR1 reads SEHNR; CDR2 reads FQNEAQ (reference sequence). The CDR3 length is 13 residues. The CDR3 bases are TGTGCCAGCAGCTTAGCTCTAGAAGAGACCCAGTACTTC. Translation: CASSLALEETQYF.

In its sample, this clonotype was seen a few times. The chain joins TRBV19 to TRBJ2-7; TRBD1 agrees at 7 bases. Trimming took 4 bases from V and 2 from J; bases not matched to a gene: 8. CDR1 is LNHDA, CDR2 SQIVND, per germline (reference sequence). The length of the CDR3 is 15 residues. The CDR3 bases are TGTGCCAGTAGTAGCGCGGGCCAGGGGGCCTACGAGCAGTACTTC. Its translation: CASSSAGQGAYEQYF.

As regards this clonotype: This clone may be a read error of a much larger clone one base away. The chain links TRBV9 to TRBJ2-6; D is ambiguous. Germline assignment: CDR1 SGDLS and CDR2 YYNGEE. The CDR3 runs 12 residues. Here the CDR3 DNA reads TGTGCCAGCAGCATTGGGACCAACGTCCTGACTTTC. It is translated as CASSIGTNVLTF.

This clonotype showed up just a few times. This chain links TRBV6-5 with TRBJ1-2; TRBD1 matches at 9 bases. After removal of 6 bases from V and 7 bases from J, the junction contained 3 bases not matched to a gene. The CDR3 runs to 12 residues. Germline CDR1 and CDR2: MNHEY and SVGAGI. The CDR3 DNA reads as TGTGCCAGCAGCGGGACAGGGAGTGGCTACACCTTC. It specifies CASSGTGSGYTF.

The table lists this clonotype with a few counts. The rearrangement joins TRBV19 to TRBJ2-2; TRBD2 matches at 9 bases. Germline CDR1 and CDR2: LNHDA and SQIVND (reference sequence). This CDR3 region has 16 residues. The junction had 6 bases not matched to a gene; V was cut back by 3 bases and J by 4 bases. CDR3 in amino acids: CASSMERGELTGELFF. As DNA, the CDR3 is TGTGCCAGTAGTATGGAGCGGGGGGAACTCACCGGGGAGCTGTTTTTT.

This clonotype has at least ten counts. The V and J genes are TRBV13 and TRBJ1-1, with D possibly matching TRBD1 (5 bases). Germline loops: CDR1 PRHDT, CDR2 FYEKMQ (reference sequence). V dropped 4 bases and J dropped 4 bases, with 10 bases sitting between them. The CDR3 length is 13 residues. The CDR3 nucleotides read TGTGCCAGCAGCTCCCGACAGACCACTGAAGCTTTCTTT. Translation: CASSSRQTTEAFF. Variable domain in full (rest from reference TRBV13 and TRBJ1-1): AAGVIQSPRHLIKEKRETATLKCYPIPRHDTVYWYQQGPGQDPQFLISFYEKMQSDKGSIPDRFSAQQFSDYHSELNMSSLELGDSALYFCASSSRQTTEAFFGQGTRLTVV.

As to this clonotype: A much larger clone differs by one base, so this may be a read error. The V gene is TRBV19, the J gene TRBJ2-3; TRBD2 might be the D (5 bases). This CDR3 has 13 amino acids. From germline, CDR1 is LNHDA and CDR2 SQIVND (reference sequence). This CDR3 reads CASQLEATDTRYF. CDR3 nucleotide sequence: TGTGCCAGTCAACTAGAGGCCACAGATACGCGGTATTTT.